These 7 T cell receptor beta chains originate from one sample sequenced in a study of T cell responses to AZD1222 COVID-19 vaccine. The data were produced by immunoSEQ multiplex PCR, yet TCRdb's version contains in-frame clones alone and is incomplete. Found here are 95,000 or so clones, 85% to 90% of them singletons; the top ten hold 3.7%. The sequences come from peripheral blood, collected on day 0 of AZD1222 vaccination. These receptor sequences come from an adult in good health.

The V call is TRBV2, the J call TRBJ1-3; 7 bases match TRBD1. V gave up 3 bases and J gave up 4 bases; unmatched junction bases: 12. The CDR3 runs 17 residues. Germline V gene sequence: CDR1 SNHLY, CDR2 FYNNEI. CDR3 nucleotides: TGTGCCAGCAGTGACGGGACAGTTAGGATGATGGGAAACACCATATATTTT. This translates into CASSDGTVRMMGNTIYF.

The genes are TRBV5-4 and TRBJ2-3; perhaps TRBD2 as D (6 bases). Trimming took 3 bases from V and 6 from J, leaving 14 bases between them. Germline V CDR1 and CDR2: SGHNT, YYREEE (reference sequence). The CDR3 spans 14 residues. CDR3 bases: TGTGCCAGCAGCTCAGCCCGCGGGACCGATACGCAGTATTTT. It specifies CASSSARGTDTQYF.

The gene calls are TRBV27 and TRBJ1-5; weak D call: TRBD1 (6 bases). The V end lost 7 bases, the J end lost 3 bases, and 16 bases lay between the germline ends. The CDR3 spans 15 residues. The germline CDR1 and CDR2 sequences are MNHEY and SMNVEV (reference sequence). The CDR3 spells CASNERRGSNQPQHF. The CDR3 DNA reads as TGTGCCAGCAACGAAAGAAGGGGGTCCAATCAGCCCCAGCATTTT.

The chain joins TRBV4-3 to TRBJ1-6, with D perhaps TRBD1 (5 bases). CDR1 and CDR2 from the germline V gene are LGHNA and YSLEER. Trimming stripped 0 bases from V and 7 bases from J, with 16 bases between. The CDR3 covers 17 residues. CDR3 sequence reads: CASSQDPPGRDNSPLHF. The CDR3 region has the DNA TGCGCCAGCAGCCAAGATCCCCCAGGGAGGGACAATTCACCCCTCCACTTT.

V usage is TRBV7-9 and J usage is TRBJ1-3; the D is unclear. V was trimmed by 3 bases and J by 0 bases, leaving 9 bases between them. Germline V gives CDR1 SEHNR, CDR2 FQNEAQ (reference sequence). The CDR3 consists of 15 residues. CDR3 nucleotide sequence: TGTGCCAGCAGCTTGATGGCCGCCTCTGGAAACACCATATATTTT. Protein product: CASSLMAASGNTIYF.

The chain combines TRBV9 with TRBJ2-2; D is unclear. Germline V gene sequence: CDR1 SGDLS, CDR2 YYNGEE. This CDR3 contains 12 residues. The ends were cut back, 2 bases at V and 4 bases at J, with 3 bases in the middle. In nucleotides, the CDR3 is TGTGCCAGCAGCGTTGGCACCGGGGAGCTGTTTTTT. Protein sequence: CASSVGTGELFF.

V usage is TRBV10-3 and J usage is TRBJ2-5; 7 bases are shared with TRBD2. The CDR3 runs to 13 residues. J lost 4 bases, V lost 6 bases, and 5 bases had no gene match. The germline V gene has CDR1 ENHRY and CDR2 SYGVKD. The CDR3 spells CAIRSGTVETQYF. As DNA, the CDR3 is TGTGCCATCAGAAGCGGGACTGTAGAGACCCAGTACTTC.